These 8 T cell receptor beta chains came from one sample sequenced in a study of shared clonotypes between healthy human individuals. Libraries were prepared by immunoSEQ multiplex PCR; TCRdb keeps only in-frame clonotypes and omits some of them. The table shows hundreds of thousands of clones, with less than 80% occurring only once. Sequencing was done on a sample of memory CD4+ T cells sorted from blood. Subset specified: CD45RA-negative fraction. These receptors originate from a woman in her twenties or thirties in good health.

The chain recombines TRBV6-5 with TRBJ1-3; 9 bases fit TRBD1. CDR3 length: 15 amino acids. V trimming: 0 bases; J trimming: 4 bases; junction bases outside the gene matches: 1. Germline CDR1 and CDR2: MNHEY and SVGAGI. DNA for the CDR3: TGTGCCAGCAGTTACTCGGGACAGGGAGGAAACACCATATATTTT. This gives the protein CASSYSGQGGNTIYF.

The chain links TRBV9 to TRBJ2-3, with TRBD2 identical over 7 bases. The CDR3 contains 15 residues. In germline, CDR1 is SGDLS, CDR2 YYNGEE. V lost 4 bases, J lost 1 base, and 6 bases stayed unmatched. This CDR3 is CASSIRLAGTDTQYF. In DNA, the CDR3 is TGTGCCAGCAGCATACGACTAGCAGGCACAGATACGCAGTATTTT.

The chain is built from TRBV10-2 and TRBJ2-7; D may match TRBD1 or TRBD2 (6 bases each). The CDR3 sequence is 13 residues long. Trimming pared 4 bases from V and 7 bases from J, leaving 14 bases between. CDR1 is WSHSY, CDR2 SAAADI, per germline. The CDR3 loop reads CASSVNRAGEQYF. The CDR3 bases are TGCGCCAGCAGTGTGAACAGGGCGGGGGAGCAGTACTTC.

CDR3 bases: TGTGCCAGCAGCTTTTCTTACAGGGGAGAAGGCTACACCTTC. Encoded protein: CASSFSYRGEGYTF. This chain connects TRBV7-9 to TRBJ1-2, with 7 positions matching TRBD1. The length of the CDR3 is 14 residues. Germline trimming cut 3 bases from V and 8 bases from J; bases unmatched to any gene: 9. Germline lookup yields CDR1 SEHNR and CDR2 FQNEAQ (reference sequence).

CDR3 DNA: TGTGCCATCAGTGGCCCGGCTGGGGATACGCAGTATTTT. Protein sequence: CAISGPAGDTQYF. J is TRBJ2-3 and V is TRBV10-3; D is ambiguous. The CDR3 has 13 residues. Germline CDR1 and CDR2: ENHRY and SYGVKD. V was clipped by 4 bases and J by 6 bases, with 11 bases between them.

The chain is built from TRBV11-2 and TRBJ2-7; D may correspond to TRBD1 or TRBD2 (5 bases each). The CDR3 has 15 residues. Trimming cost V 6 bases and J 0 bases, with 15 bases left between them. Germline V gene data show CDR1 as SGHAT and CDR2 as FQNNGV. The chain's CDR3 is CASRQPGRSSYEQYF. In nucleotides, the CDR3 is TGTGCCAGCAGGCAACCGGGACGCAGCTCCTACGAGCAGTACTTC.

J is TRBJ1-5 and V is TRBV6-5; TRBD1 agrees at 8 bases. Germline-derived CDR1 and CDR2 are MNHEY and SVGAGI. Trimming removed 5 bases from V and 10 bases from J; junction bases left unmatched: 13. The CDR3 runs 15 residues. This chain's CDR3 is CASSVIGTGDVPQHF. The CDR3 DNA reads as TGTGCCAGCAGTGTAATAGGGACAGGAGACGTTCCCCAGCATTTT.

The sample holds many counts of this clone. The chain is built from TRBV4-1 and TRBJ2-3; TRBD2 aligns across 11 bases. The length of the CDR3 is 19 residues. Trimming cost V 1 base and J 2 bases; bases outside gene matches: 11. Germline V gene sequence: CDR1 MGHRA, CDR2 YSYEKL. The CDR3 bases are TGCGCCAGCAGCCAAGGTCGGGGGACTAGCGGTTCCTTCACAGATACGCAGTATTTT. This translates into CASSQGRGTSGSFTDTQYF.